The rows below give T cell receptor beta chains drawn from one sample of a study of PD-1 and CTLA-4 blockade in melanoma. The assay was immunoSEQ multiplex PCR, and TCRdb's table has in-frame clones only and misses some. The table records 34,000 or so clones, 88% of them present only once. Material: CD8+ T cells from peripheral blood, obtained from a patient given anti-PD-1 treatment. All receptors derive from a human donor with melanoma. CDR3s include the opening cysteine and the closing phenylalanine or tryptophan. D genes are given only for firm matches. A row's size may be missing; if present it is once, few, many or a size class.

j_gene: TRBJ1-1; abundance: few; d_gene: TRBD1; v_gene: TRBV7-9; CDR3nt: TGTGCCAGCAGCTTTAGGACAGGGGACACTGAAGCTTTCTTT; CDR3aa: CASSFRTGDTEAFF
j_gene: TRBJ2-2; abundance: -; d_gene: -; v_gene: TRBV27; CDR3nt: TGTGCCAGCAGTTTAGGACAGACCGGGGAGCTGTTTTTT; CDR3aa: CASSLGQTGELFF
j_gene: TRBJ1-6; abundance: -; d_gene: -; v_gene: TRBV7-2; CDR3nt: TGTGCCAGCAGCTTCCGGGAGGGGAATTCACCCCTCCACTTT; CDR3aa: CASSFREGNSPLHF
j_gene: TRBJ2-7; abundance: -; d_gene: -; v_gene: TRBV28; CDR3nt: TGTGCCAGCAGTGGATTAGGAGCCGAAATCTACGAGCAGTACTTC; CDR3aa: CASSGLGAEIYEQYF
j_gene: TRBJ1-1; abundance: -; d_gene: -; v_gene: TRBV6-5; CDR3nt: TGTGCCAGCAGTTACGGGGAGAACACTGAAGCTTTCTTT; CDR3aa: CASSYGENTEAFF
j_gene: TRBJ1-5; abundance: once; d_gene: -; v_gene: TRBV3-1/TRBV3-2; CDR3nt: TGTGCCAGCAGCCAAGGCACAGGTATCAGTCAGCCCCAGCATTTT; CDR3aa: CASSQGTGISQPQHF
j_gene: TRBJ1-1; abundance: -; d_gene: TRBD1; v_gene: TRBV29-1; CDR3nt: TGCAGCGTGGGACAGGGGGCCACTGAAGCTTTCTTT; CDR3aa: CSVGQGATEAFF
j_gene: TRBJ2-3; abundance: -; d_gene: -; v_gene: TRBV19; CDR3nt: TGTGCCAGTAGTGCCTTGGGACTCCCCTACACAGATACGCAGTATTTT; CDR3aa: CASSALGLPYTDTQYF
j_gene: TRBJ1-5; abundance: -; d_gene: TRBD1; v_gene: TRBV6-2/TRBV6-3; CDR3nt: TGTGCCAGCAGTTACGGGCAGGGGGATCAGCCCCAGCATTTT; CDR3aa: CASSYGQGDQPQHF
j_gene: TRBJ1-2; abundance: -; d_gene: TRBD1; v_gene: TRBV27; CDR3nt: TGTGCCAGCAGTTTATCACAGGGGAACTATGGCTACACCTTC; CDR3aa: CASSLSQGNYGYTF
j_gene: TRBJ2-3; abundance: -; d_gene: -; v_gene: TRBV28; CDR3nt: TGTGCCAGCAGTTCCGGACAGTTACCTGCAAGCACAGATACGCAGTATTTT; CDR3aa: CASSSGQLPASTDTQYF
j_gene: TRBJ1-2; abundance: once; d_gene: -; v_gene: TRBV27; CDR3nt: TGTGCCAGCAGTTTACAGGAGAACTATGGCTACACCTTC; CDR3aa: CASSLQENYGYTF
j_gene: TRBJ2-5; abundance: -; d_gene: -; v_gene: TRBV2; CDR3nt: TGTGCCAGCAGTGAAGCTGGGGGCCGGGAGACCCAGTACTTC; CDR3aa: CASSEAGGRETQYF
j_gene: TRBJ2-2; abundance: -; d_gene: TRBD1; v_gene: TRBV28; CDR3nt: TGTGCCAGCAGTTTGGGGACAGACGACCAGATCGGGGAGCTGTTTTTT; CDR3aa: CASSLGTDDQIGELFF
j_gene: TRBJ1-1; abundance: -; d_gene: -; v_gene: TRBV19; CDR3nt: TGTGCCAGTGGGGACGGCTCGAACACTGAAGCTTTCTTT; CDR3aa: CASGDGSNTEAFF
j_gene: TRBJ2-5; abundance: once; d_gene: TRBD2; v_gene: TRBV7-9; CDR3nt: TGTGCCAGCCGGGGACTAGCGGGGCCCCAAGAGACCCAGTACTTC; CDR3aa: CASRGLAGPQETQYF
j_gene: TRBJ2-1; abundance: -; d_gene: TRBD2; v_gene: TRBV6-6; CDR3nt: TGTGCCAGCAGTAGCGGACTAGCGGGGATGAATGAGCAGTTCTTC; CDR3aa: CASSSGLAGMNEQFF
j_gene: TRBJ2-7; abundance: -; d_gene: TRBD1; v_gene: TRBV6-5; CDR3nt: TGTGCCAGCAGTTACGGACAGGGAAGTAGCGAGCAGTACTTC; CDR3aa: CASSYGQGSSEQYF
j_gene: TRBJ2-3; abundance: -; d_gene: -; v_gene: TRBV7-7; CDR3nt: TGTGCCAGCAGCTTAGGGCAGCTTAGCACAGATACGCAGTATTTT; CDR3aa: CASSLGQLSTDTQYF
j_gene: TRBJ1-5; abundance: -; d_gene: -; v_gene: TRBV4-1; CDR3nt: TGCGCCAGCAGCCAAGATCGAGCGGGGTCCTATAGCAATCAGCCCCAGCATTTT; CDR3aa: CASSQDRAGSYSNQPQHF
j_gene: TRBJ2-1; abundance: -; d_gene: -; v_gene: TRBV29-1; CDR3nt: TGCAGCGTTGAATCTGGATCAGGGTACAATGAGCAGTTCTTC; CDR3aa: CSVESGSGYNEQFF
j_gene: TRBJ1-1; abundance: -; d_gene: -; v_gene: TRBV28; CDR3nt: TGTGCCAGCACCGAATTTGGCACTGAAGCTTTCTTT; CDR3aa: CASTEFGTEAFF
j_gene: TRBJ2-1; abundance: -; d_gene: TRBD2; v_gene: TRBV7-2; CDR3nt: TGTGCCAGCAGACCCGGACTAGCGGGGGGGGTCTACAATGAGCAGTTCTTC; CDR3aa: CASRPGLAGGVYNEQFF
j_gene: TRBJ2-7; abundance: -; d_gene: -; v_gene: TRBV7-9; CDR3nt: TGTGCCAGCAGCTCCTATCAACTCGAGCAGTACTTC; CDR3aa: CASSSYQLEQYF
j_gene: TRBJ2-7; abundance: -; d_gene: -; v_gene: TRBV4-1; CDR3nt: TGCGCCAGCAGCCAAGCAGGGTCAACCTACGAGCAGTACTTC; CDR3aa: CASSQAGSTYEQYF
j_gene: TRBJ2-1; abundance: -; d_gene: -; v_gene: TRBV12-3/TRBV12-4; CDR3nt: TGTGCCAGCAGTCACACACCCGGTGAGCAGTTCTTC; CDR3aa: CASSHTPGEQFF
j_gene: TRBJ1-1; abundance: -; d_gene: -; v_gene: TRBV2; CDR3nt: TGTGCCAGCAGTGAGTCATGGACGGCAGTCTTT; CDR3aa: CASSESWTAVF
j_gene: TRBJ2-5; abundance: -; d_gene: TRBD1; v_gene: TRBV9; CDR3nt: TGTGCCAGCAGCACCCGGGACAGGGGTTTTGAGACCCAGTACTTC; CDR3aa: CASSTRDRGFETQYF
j_gene: TRBJ1-1; abundance: -; d_gene: -; v_gene: TRBV5-1; CDR3nt: TGCGCCAGCAGCTCACCCCTGACAGGAATGAACACTGAAGCTTTCTTT; CDR3aa: CASSSPLTGMNTEAFF